The T cell receptor (beta chain) under discussion was sequenced for a study of CD8 T cells in ankylosing spondylitis. Whole-study findings and limits: A TCR beta motif of eight or nine highly homologous variants seemed to mark ankylosing spondylitis blood. Past research had described some motif variants in reactive arthritis synovial fluid and blood.

This clonotype was seen a handful of times. Its antigen is undetermined. Quantitative molecular-barcoded 5'-RACE generated the TCR beta libraries. TCRdb recomputed calls from the 5' RACE reads with MiXCR, one row per CDR3 protein. Of approximately 250,000 distinct CDR3 sequences listed, roughly 32% are singletons. The germline V gene encodes CDR1 DFQATT and CDR2 SNEGSKA (reference sequence). There are 11 residues in the CDR3. The chain employs TRBV20-1 and TRBJ2-7; perhaps TRBD1 as D (5 bases). Source material: blood, either unsorted or a sorted T cell fraction (not recorded which). The receptor was derived from a male donor with ankylosing spondylitis or in good health (not recorded which). The CDR3 is CSYGHLYEQYF. In DNA, the CDR3 is TGCAGCTATGGACACCTCTACGAGCAGTACTTC.